This record concerns one T cell receptor (beta chain) sequence. Trimming took off 1 base at V and 6 bases at J, with 18 bases between the two ends. Germline CDR1 is SGHTA and CDR2 is FQGNSA. CDR3 size: 17 residues. The data originate from a study of blood T cell repertoires in COVID-19. Across the whole study: The United States, Italy and Spain were the sources of the acute and convalescent COVID-19 samples. T cells, B-cell-depleted T cells, or PBMCs supplied cDNA or gDNA.

Only in-frame clones appear in the TCRdb table, and some are missing; sequencing was by immunoSEQ multiplex PCR. This sample yields some 130,000 clones, of which approximately 85% are seen a single time; more than 3.5% belongs to the top ten. V usage is TRBV7-2 and J usage is TRBJ2-2, with D possibly being TRBD1 (7 bases). This clonotype was obtained from a human donor in a cohort sampled during active COVID-19. The specimen sequenced was peripheral blood. The chain's CDR3 is CASSLGPAPRGAGELFF. For the CDR3, the DNA is TGTGCCAGCAGCTTAGGCCCAGCGCCCAGGGGGGCCGGGGAGCTGTTTTTT.